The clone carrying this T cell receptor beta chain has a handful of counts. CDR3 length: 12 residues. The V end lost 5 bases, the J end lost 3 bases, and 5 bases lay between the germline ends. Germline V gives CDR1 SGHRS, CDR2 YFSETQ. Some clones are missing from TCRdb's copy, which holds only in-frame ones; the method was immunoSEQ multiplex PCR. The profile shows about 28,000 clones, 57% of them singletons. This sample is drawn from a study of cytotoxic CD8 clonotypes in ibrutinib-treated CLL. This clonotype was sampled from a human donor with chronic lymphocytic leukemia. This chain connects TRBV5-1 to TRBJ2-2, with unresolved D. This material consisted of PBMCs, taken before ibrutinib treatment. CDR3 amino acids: CASRFDTGELFF. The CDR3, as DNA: TGCGCCAGCAGGTTCGACACCGGGGAGCTGTTTTTT.